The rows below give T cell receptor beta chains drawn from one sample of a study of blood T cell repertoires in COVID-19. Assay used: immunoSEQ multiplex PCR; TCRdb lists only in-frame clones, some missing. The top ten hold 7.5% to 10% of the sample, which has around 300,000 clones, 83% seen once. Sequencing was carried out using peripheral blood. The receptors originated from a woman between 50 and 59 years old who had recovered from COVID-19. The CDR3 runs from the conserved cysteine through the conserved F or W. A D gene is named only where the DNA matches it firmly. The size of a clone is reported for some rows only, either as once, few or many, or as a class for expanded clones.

cdr3_aa: CATSRVIPGQGFEQYF; cdr3_nt: TGTGCCACCAGCAGAGTTATACCGGGACAGGGATTCGAGCAGTACTTC; v_call: TRBV15; d_call: TRBD1; clone_size: NA; j_call: TRBJ2-7
cdr3_aa: CASQGASGRASNEQFF; cdr3_nt: TGTGCCAGCCAAGGGGCTAGCGGGAGGGCCTCAAATGAGCAGTTCTTC; v_call: TRBV7-8; d_call: TRBD2; clone_size: NA; j_call: TRBJ2-1
cdr3_aa: CASSLQYGYTF; cdr3_nt: TGTGCCAGCAGCCTCCAGTATGGCTACACCTTC; v_call: TRBV6-2/TRBV6-3; d_call: NA; clone_size: NA; j_call: TRBJ1-2
cdr3_aa: CASSPETGGAGYGYTF; cdr3_nt: TGTGCCAGCAGCCCGGAGACAGGGGGCGCGGGCTATGGCTACACCTTC; v_call: TRBV7-2; d_call: TRBD1; clone_size: NA; j_call: TRBJ1-2
cdr3_aa: CASRLSGTTGTGELFF; cdr3_nt: TGTGCCAGCAGATTATCCGGGACGACAGGCACCGGGGAGCTGTTTTTT; v_call: TRBV7-3; d_call: NA; clone_size: NA; j_call: TRBJ2-2
cdr3_aa: CASSARTSGGRKETQYF; cdr3_nt: TGTGCCAGCAGCGCGCGGACTAGCGGGGGACGTAAAGAGACCCAGTACTTC; v_call: TRBV9; d_call: TRBD2; clone_size: NA; j_call: TRBJ2-5
cdr3_aa: CASSQGGKLFF; cdr3_nt: TGTGCCAGCAGCCAAGGAGGGAAACTGTTTTTT; v_call: TRBV3-1/TRBV3-2; d_call: NA; clone_size: NA; j_call: TRBJ1-4
cdr3_aa: CASSRTGGVTQYF; cdr3_nt: TGTGCCAGCAGTCGGACAGGGGGCGTGACCCAGTACTTC; v_call: TRBV6-2/TRBV6-3; d_call: TRBD1; clone_size: NA; j_call: TRBJ2-5
cdr3_aa: CASSPNQGGNQPQHF; cdr3_nt: TGTGCCAGCAGCCCCAATCAGGGGGGCAATCAGCCCCAGCATTTT; v_call: TRBV6-5; d_call: TRBD1; clone_size: once; j_call: TRBJ1-5
cdr3_aa: CATSPIAGITDTQYF; cdr3_nt: TGTGCCACCTCTCCAATAGCGGGAATCACAGATACGCAGTATTTT; v_call: TRBV18; d_call: TRBD2; clone_size: NA; j_call: TRBJ2-3
cdr3_aa: CASSPLSDRFPGELFF; cdr3_nt: TGTGCCAGCAGCCCCTTAAGCGACAGATTCCCCGGGGAGCTGTTTTTT; v_call: TRBV7-3; d_call: NA; clone_size: once; j_call: TRBJ2-2
cdr3_aa: CASSQGQGIYSGANVLTF; cdr3_nt: TGTGCCAGCAGCCAGGGACAGGGGATTTACTCTGGGGCCAACGTCCTGACTTTC; v_call: TRBV3-1/TRBV3-2; d_call: TRBD1; clone_size: NA; j_call: TRBJ2-6
cdr3_aa: CASSEAGGPYEQYF; cdr3_nt: TGTGCCAGCAGTGAAGCGGGGGGGCCCTACGAGCAGTACTTC; v_call: TRBV6-1; d_call: NA; clone_size: NA; j_call: TRBJ2-7
cdr3_aa: CASRGLDRVNEQFF; cdr3_nt: TGTGCCAGCAGAGGCTTAGACAGGGTAAATGAGCAGTTCTTC; v_call: TRBV25-1; d_call: TRBD1; clone_size: NA; j_call: TRBJ2-1
cdr3_aa: CASSLAPETQYF; cdr3_nt: TGTGCCAGCAGCTTGGCCCCGGAGACCCAGTACTTC; v_call: TRBV5-6; d_call: NA; clone_size: NA; j_call: TRBJ2-5
cdr3_aa: CASSPGTVSSYEQYF; cdr3_nt: TGTGCCAGCTCACCAGGGACAGTCAGCTCCTACGAGCAGTACTTC; v_call: TRBV18; d_call: TRBD1; clone_size: NA; j_call: TRBJ2-7
cdr3_aa: CASSLWGGTDTQYF; cdr3_nt: TGTGCCAGCAGTTTGTGGGGGGGGACAGATACGCAGTATTTT; v_call: TRBV28; d_call: TRBD2; clone_size: NA; j_call: TRBJ2-3
cdr3_aa: CSVEGGRASTEAFF; cdr3_nt: TGCAGCGTTGAAGGGGGCAGGGCGAGCACTGAAGCTTTCTTT; v_call: TRBV29-1; d_call: NA; clone_size: NA; j_call: TRBJ1-1
cdr3_aa: CAISAEQRQGEKLFF; cdr3_nt: TGTGCCATCAGTGCGGAACAGAGACAAGGTGAAAAACTGTTTTTT; v_call: TRBV10-3; d_call: NA; clone_size: NA; j_call: TRBJ1-4
cdr3_aa: CASSQRDSSYNSPLHF; cdr3_nt: TGCGCCAGCAGCCAAAGGGACAGCTCCTATAATTCACCCCTCCACTTT; v_call: TRBV4-3; d_call: TRBD1; clone_size: NA; j_call: TRBJ1-6
cdr3_aa: CASTQDRGWDTQYF; cdr3_nt: TGTGCCTCAACCCAGGACAGGGGATGGGATACGCAGTATTTT; v_call: TRBV7-2; d_call: TRBD1; clone_size: NA; j_call: TRBJ2-3
cdr3_aa: CASGSGSSYEQYF; cdr3_nt: TGTGCCAGCGGGAGCGGGAGCTCCTACGAGCAGTACTTC; v_call: TRBV27; d_call: TRBD2; clone_size: NA; j_call: TRBJ2-7
cdr3_aa: CASSQLAGQGQETQYF; cdr3_nt: TGTGCCAGCAGCCAGCTCGCCGGACAGGGGCAAGAGACCCAGTACTTC; v_call: TRBV4-2; d_call: TRBD1; clone_size: NA; j_call: TRBJ2-5
cdr3_aa: CASSQRTSGETDTQYF; cdr3_nt: TGTGCCAGCAGCCAAAGGACTAGCGGGGAAACAGATACGCAGTATTTT; v_call: TRBV5-4; d_call: TRBD2; clone_size: NA; j_call: TRBJ2-3